The 10 T cell receptor beta chains listed next were all sequenced from one sample in a study of blood T cell repertoires in COVID-19 (dated by TCRdb to the early 2020s). Library preparation was by the immunoSEQ multiplex PCR assay. Sourced from immuneACCESS, this table was stored by TCRdb with only in-frame sequences that have V and J called. A share of the clones is absent; for the studies checked, an unresolved V gene accounts for under half, and the remainder has no known explanation. This sample gives almost 250,000 clones in total; about 89% of them show up just once. The leading ten clones occupy 1.5% to 2% of the sample. The sample consisted of peripheral blood. The origin of the receptors is a woman aged 60-75 years who had recovered from COVID-19.

The gene calls are TRBV6-1 and TRBJ2-3; 8 bases are shared with TRBD1. The V gene's germline CDR1 is MNHNS and CDR2 SASEGT. The CDR3 runs to 16 residues. V was pared by 2 bases and J by 3 bases, with 7 bases of the junction left unmatched. CDR3 amino acids: CASSELGRGRTDTQYF. The CDR3 DNA sequence: TGTGCCAGCAGTGAATTGGGCAGGGGGCGAACAGATACGCAGTATTTT.

The chain couples TRBV9 to TRBJ2-5; 10 bases map to TRBD1. Germline CDR1 SGDLS, CDR2 YYNGEE. V shed 3 bases and J 5 bases; nucleotides not matched to a gene: 10. This CDR3 spans 16 amino acids. The CDR3: CASSARQGAVFETQYF. CDR3 DNA: TGTGCCAGCAGCGCCAGACAGGGGGCTGTCTTTGAGACCCAGTACTTC.

The chain combines TRBV18 with TRBJ1-4, with 10 bases identical to TRBD1. J lost 6 bases, V lost 4 bases, and 2 bases had no gene match. The CDR3 covers 14 residues. Germline V lookup: CDR1 KGHSH, CDR2 LQKENI. The CDR3 DNA is TGTGCCAGCTCACAAGGGACAGGGGATGAAAAACTGTTTTTT. Its protein product is CASSQGTGDEKLFF.

J is TRBJ1-1 and V is TRBV5-4, with D possibly being TRBD1 (5 bases). The CDR3 length is 16 residues. With 4 bases removed from V and 6 bases from J, the gap between germline ends came to 22 bases. Germline V gene sequence: CDR1 SGHNT, CDR2 YYREEE (reference sequence). CDR3 region: CASSRAGGEFRAEAFF. The CDR3 DNA reads as TGTGCCAGCAGCCGAGCGGGGGGTGAGTTTCGGGCTGAAGCTTTCTTT.

The chain has TRBV6-2 or TRBV6-3 and TRBJ2-1; TRBD2 matches at 12 bases. Trimming at V came to 6 bases and at J to 5 bases, leaving 8 bases not matched to a gene. Germline CDR1 is MNHEY and CDR2 is SVGEGT. This CDR3 spans 16 amino acids. The CDR3: CASSSRLAGADNEQFF. CDR3 coding DNA: TGTGCCAGCAGCTCCCGACTAGCGGGGGCAGACAATGAGCAGTTCTTC.

The chain carries TRBV5-4 and TRBJ1-6; no clear D. CDR3 size: 17 residues. Germline V lookup: CDR1 SGHNT, CDR2 YYREEE (reference sequence). Trimming left V 4 bases short and J 6 bases short, with 20 bases between. The CDR3: CASSLDLGSYLNSPLHF. The CDR3 nucleotides read TGTGCCAGCAGCCTCGACCTGGGGAGTTATCTTAATTCACCCCTCCACTTT.

This clone was seen just once. V usage is TRBV10-3 and J usage is TRBJ2-5, with D maybe TRBD1 (6 bases). CDR1 is ENHRY, CDR2 SYGVKD, per germline. CDR3 length equals 12 residues. V was pared by 6 bases and J by 3 bases, with 8 bases between. CDR3 sequence reads: CAISGDKETQYF. In nucleotides, the CDR3 is TGTGCCATCAGCGGGGACAAAGAGACCCAGTACTTC.

The chain uses TRBV7-2 and TRBJ2-7, with D possibly matching TRBD2 (5 bases). From germline, CDR1 is SGHTA and CDR2 FQGNSA. This CDR3 spans 17 amino acids. Trimming pared 7 bases from V and 3 bases from J, leaving 25 bases between. The DNA of the CDR3 is TGTGCCAGCACCTTTGAGGCAAGCGGCACCTTTTTCTACGAGCAGTACTTC. Its protein product is CASTFEASGTFFYEQYF.

In DNA form, the CDR3 reads TGTGCCAGCAGCTTAGAGATGGGGACAGCTAATCAGCCCCAGCATTTT. Translated, it gives CASSLEMGTANQPQHF. V usage is TRBV7-9 and J usage is TRBJ1-5, with 7 bases lining up with TRBD1. From germline, CDR1 is SEHNR and CDR2 FQNEAQ (reference sequence). This CDR3 has 16 residues. Germline trimming cut 1 base from V and 4 bases from J; bases unmatched to any gene: 7.

The chain uses TRBV11-2 and TRBJ2-1; 8 bases are a match to TRBD2. V lost 2 bases, J lost 1 base, and 4 bases stayed unmatched. The CDR3 has 16 amino acids. Looked up from germline, CDR1 is SGHAT and CDR2 is FQNNGV. The DNA of the CDR3 is TGTGCCAGCAGCTTACGGGGGGGCCTATCCTACAATGAGCAGTTCTTC. Its translation is CASSLRGGLSYNEQFF.